Listed below are T cell receptor beta chains from one sample, sequenced in a study of cytotoxic CD8 clonotypes in ibrutinib-treated CLL. Data came from immunoSEQ multiplex PCR; TCRdb stores just in-frame clones and leaves some out. The table records some 300,000 clones, roughly 80% of them present only once. Sequencing was performed on PBMCs, taken before ibrutinib treatment. These TCRs come from a human donor with chronic lymphocytic leukemia. The CDR3 runs from the conserved cysteine through the conserved F or W. Each record gives: V gene, J gene, clone size, D gene, CDR3 protein, CDR3 DNA. D genes are given only for firm matches. Rows give clone size only sometimes, using once, few, many, or a class for an expanded clone.

>TRBV13|TRBJ2-5|.|.
CASSLKGEETQYF
TGTGCCAGCAGCTTAAAGGGGGAAGAGACCCAGTACTTC
>TRBV7-6|TRBJ2-1|once|TRBD2
CASSLVTSGRRNEQFF
TGTGCCAGCAGCTTAGTAACTAGCGGGAGACGTAATGAGCAGTTCTTC
>TRBV25-1|TRBJ2-3|.|.
CASSESGAGVDTQYF
TGTGCCAGCAGTGAATCAGGGGCGGGAGTAGATACGCAGTATTTT
>TRBV2|TRBJ1-1|.|.
CASTKLGWAEAFF
TGTGCCAGCACAAAACTGGGGTGGGCTGAAGCTTTCTTT
>TRBV4-3|TRBJ2-7|.|TRBD1
CASSQDRQGPYEQYF
TGCGCCAGCAGCCAAGATAGACAGGGGCCCTACGAGCAGTACTTC
>TRBV7-6|TRBJ1-2|.|TRBD1
CASSLGPGTGGAYGYTF
TGTGCCAGCAGCTTAGGACCGGGGACAGGGGGCGCCTATGGCTACACCTTC
>TRBV28|TRBJ2-2|.|.
CASSRGELFF
TGTGCCAGCAGCAGGGGGGAGCTGTTTTTT
>TRBV20-1|TRBJ2-1|.|.
CSARKEGEQFF
TGCAGTGCTAGAAAGGAGGGTGAGCAGTTCTTC
>TRBV28|TRBJ1-2|.|TRBD1
CASSYLTGGAVGGYTF
TGTGCCAGCAGTTACTTGACAGGGGGCGCGGTGGGTGGCTACACCTTC
>TRBV28|TRBJ2-7|.|.
CASSSPAGFRNEQYF
TGTGCCAGCAGCTCGCCAGCGGGCTTTAGGAACGAGCAGTACTTC
>TRBV6-5|TRBJ2-1|.|.
CASSFREVIYYEQFF
TGTGCCAGCAGTTTCAGGGAAGTCATTTATTATGAGCAGTTCTTC
>TRBV30|TRBJ1-5|.|TRBD1
CAWSRRDRDYQPQHF
TGTGCCTGGAGTCGCCGGGACAGGGATTATCAGCCCCAGCATTTT
>TRBV11-2|TRBJ1-2|once|.
CASRKDRSYGYTF
TGTGCCAGCAGGAAGGACAGAAGCTATGGCTACACCTTC
>TRBV5-4|TRBJ2-1|.|.
CASSRRDWVRNEQFF
TGTGCCAGCAGCCGACGGGACTGGGTTAGGAATGAGCAGTTCTTC
>TRBV29-1|TRBJ2-7|.|TRBD2
CSVTRELAGDYEQYF
TGCAGCGTTACTCGGGAACTAGCGGGAGACTACGAGCAGTACTTC
>TRBV9|TRBJ2-1|few|.
CASSVGQAAYNEQFF
TGTGCCAGCAGCGTAGGTCAGGCCGCCTACAATGAGCAGTTCTTC
>TRBV14|TRBJ2-1|.|.
CASSQEIGGFDEQFF
TGTGCCAGCAGCCAAGAGATTGGGGGATTCGACGAGCAGTTCTTC
>TRBV7-3|TRBJ2-1|.|.
CASSLIMGTGRYNEQFF
TGTGCCAGCAGCTTAATTATGGGAACCGGACGGTACAATGAGCAGTTCTTC
>TRBV14|TRBJ1-2|.|.
CASSNLSGDLGFSGYTF
TGTGCCAGCAGCAACCTATCAGGGGATCTGGGATTTAGTGGCTACACCTTC
>TRBV5-1|TRBJ2-2|.|TRBD2
CASSFGTSGRGTGELFF
TGCGCCAGCAGCTTCGGGACTAGCGGGAGGGGCACCGGGGAGCTGTTTTTT
>TRBV5-1|TRBJ2-3|.|.
CASSFYSASTDTQYF
TGCGCCAGCAGCTTTTATTCGGCGAGCACAGATACGCAGTATTTT
>TRBV5-4|TRBJ1-2|once|.
CASSGLPGGYTF
TGTGCCAGCAGCGGCCTTCCGGGGGGCTACACCTTC
>TRBV6-1|TRBJ2-2|few|TRBD1
CASSGGRQGTNTGELFF
TGTGCCAGCAGTGGGGGCCGACAGGGTACGAACACCGGGGAGCTGTTTTTT
>TRBV5-1|TRBJ2-5|.|TRBD2
CASSPTSGIQETQYF
TGCGCCAGCAGCCCGACTAGCGGGATACAAGAGACCCAGTACTTC
>TRBV5-6|TRBJ2-7|.|.
CASSLGPAWSGEQYF
TGTGCCAGCAGCTTGGGCCCCGCGTGGAGTGGCGAGCAGTACTTC
>TRBV25-1|TRBJ2-4|.|.
CASSEVAAKNIQYF
TGTGCCAGCAGTGAAGTAGCGGCCAAAAACATTCAGTACTTC
>TRBV7-2|TRBJ1-2|.|TRBD1
CASNSGTGLGYTF
TGTGCCAGCAACAGCGGGACAGGACTTGGCTACACCTTC
>TRBV9|TRBJ2-1|.|TRBD1
CASSVVSMGQGSNEQFF
TGTGCCAGCAGCGTAGTTTCTATGGGACAGGGGTCCAATGAGCAGTTCTTC
>TRBV5-4|TRBJ1-2|.|.
CASSLLGSPSYGYTF
TGTGCCAGCAGCTTGTTAGGATCCCCTAGCTATGGCTACACCTTC
>TRBV7-6|TRBJ1-1|.|.
CASSLLSRTANTEAFF
TGTGCCAGCAGCTTATTAAGCAGGACAGCGAACACTGAAGCTTTCTTT
>TRBV11-2|TRBJ2-7|large|TRBD2
CASSLGTSGSYEQYF
TGTGCCAGCAGCCTCGGGACTAGCGGGTCCTACGAGCAGTACTTC
>TRBV2|TRBJ1-4|few|TRBD1
CASSVPGQYEKLFF
TGTGCCAGCAGTGTGCCGGGACAGTATGAAAAACTGTTTTTT
>TRBV10-2|TRBJ2-1|.|.
CASSEVGNEQFF
TGCGCCAGCAGTGAGGTGGGGAATGAGCAGTTCTTC
>TRBV30|TRBJ2-7|.|.
CAWRRLNSYEQYF
TGTGCCTGGAGACGGCTAAACTCCTACGAGCAGTACTTC
>TRBV19|TRBJ1-1|.|.
CASSTQGDTEAFF
TGTGCCAGTAGTACCCAGGGTGACACTGAAGCTTTCTTT
>TRBV9|TRBJ2-1|few|TRBD1
CASSATGFNYNEQFF
TGTGCCAGCAGCGCGACAGGGTTTAACTACAATGAGCAGTTCTTC
>TRBV6-5|TRBJ2-2|.|.
CASSYSIGVTGELFF
TGTGCCAGCAGTTACTCGATAGGGGTTACCGGGGAGCTGTTTTTT
>TRBV27|TRBJ2-1|.|.
CASSLPGNEQFF
TGTGCCAGCAGTTTACCGGGGAATGAGCAGTTCTTC
>TRBV25-1|TRBJ1-2|few|.
CASRPRGSYYGYTF
TGTGCCAGCAGACCTCGGGGCAGTTATTATGGCTACACCTTC
>TRBV18|TRBJ1-5|.|.
CASSLDINQPQHF
TGTGCCAGCTCACTGGACATAAATCAGCCCCAGCATTTT
>TRBV19|TRBJ2-1|.|TRBD2
CASSTSGTSGGYNEQFF
TGTGCCAGTAGTACCTCGGGGACTAGCGGGGGCTACAATGAGCAGTTCTTC